A single sample gave rise to the 28 T cell receptor beta chains below, sequenced in a study of cytomegalovirus exposure and HLA in healthy donors (dated by TCRdb to the late 2010s). Library preparation was by the immunoSEQ multiplex PCR assay. A mixture of 60 forward primers for TCR Vbeta segments and 13 reverse primers for TCR Jbeta segments was used in the multiplex PCR. This is the immuneACCESS table as TCRdb keeps it, with only in-frame sequences that have V and J called. A part of the clones is gone; compared with another copy, unresolved V genes explain less than half, and the rest is unexplained. In all, the sample holds roughly 200,000 clones, and 75% to 85% of those were seen once. The ten most abundant clones make up about 3.8% of the sample. Sequencing used PBMCs. The receptors come from a woman aged 60 to 75 in good health and CMV-seropositive.

This clone has a single count. This chain connects TRBV5-4 to TRBJ1-3; TRBD1 aligns across 10 bases. V was clipped by 4 bases and J by 0 bases; unmatched bases: 4. Germline-derived CDR1 and CDR2 are SGHNT and YYREEE (reference sequence). This CDR3 is built from 16 residues. CDR3 nucleotide sequence: TGTGCCAGCAGCACCCGACAGGGGGCCTCTGGAAACACCATATATTTT. Translation gives CASSTRQGASGNTIYF.

This rearrangement joins TRBV28 to TRBJ1-2, with 7 positions matching TRBD1. This CDR3 is built from 13 residues. Germline V gene sequence: CDR1 MDHEN, CDR2 SYDVKM. V shed 5 bases and J 8 bases; nucleotides not matched to a gene: 8. This chain's CDR3 is CASSPEGARGYTF. The DNA of the CDR3 is TGTGCCAGCAGTCCCGAGGGGGCGCGAGGCTACACCTTC.

The chain is built from TRBV5-6 and TRBJ2-1; D is perhaps TRBD2 (5 bases). CDR3 length: 12 amino acids. V was clipped by 7 bases and J by 9 bases, with 14 bases between them. The germline CDR1 and CDR2 sequences are SGHDT and YYEEEE. Here the CDR3 reads CASRRGTGEQFF. CDR3 in DNA: TGTGCCAGCCGCCGGGGAACCGGTGAGCAGTTCTTC.

The J gene is TRBJ2-5, the V gene TRBV7-3; TRBD2 matches 8 bases. The CDR3 consists of 15 residues. Germline V gene lookup returns CDR1 SGHTA and CDR2 FQGTGA. The V and J ends lost 5 bases and 3 bases, in that order; junction bases with no gene match: 8. The DNA for the CDR3 is TGTGCCAGCAGCCCCCGGGGGGGACTGGAAGAGACCCAGTACTTC. Translated, it gives CASSPRGGLEETQYF. The full variable domain, completed using reference TRBV7-3 and TRBJ2-5, is GAGVSQTPSNKVTEKGKYVELRCDPISGHTALYWYRQSLGQGPEFLIYFQGTGAADDSGLPNDRFFAVRPEGSVSTLKIQRTERGDSAVYLCASSPRGGLEETQYFGPGTRLLVL.

The chain is built from TRBV6-5 and TRBJ2-2; maybe TRBD1 (5 bases). V shed 2 bases and J shed 6 bases, with 13 bases lying between them. Germline CDR1 MNHEY, CDR2 SVGAGI. The CDR3 length is 15 residues. The CDR3 bases are TGTGCCAGCAGTTACGGTACAGGAATGTCCGGGGAGCTGTTTTTT. It is translated as CASSYGTGMSGELFF.

The chain carries TRBV11-2 and TRBJ2-4; no clear D gene. This CDR3 comprises 12 residues. The germline V gene has CDR1 SGHAT and CDR2 FQNNGV. Trimming removed 0 bases at V and 8 bases at J, with 5 bases between. CDR3 nucleotide sequence: TGTGCCAGCAGCTTAGAGTCGGACATTCAGTACTTC. It yields the protein CASSLESDIQYF.

The V gene is TRBV30, the J gene TRBJ1-5, with D maybe TRBD1 (5 bases). The CDR3 has 12 amino acids. V was pared by 4 bases and J by 7 bases, with 11 bases between. The germline gives CDR1 GTSNPN, CDR2 SVGIG (reference sequence). CDR3 in DNA: TGTGCCTGGAAACAGGCAGGACAGCCCCAGCATTTT. It codes for CAWKQAGQPQHF.

This clone was recorded once. The V call is TRBV5-1, the J call TRBJ1-6; D remains ambiguous. Per the germline V gene, CDR1 is SGHRS and CDR2 is YFSETQ. V lost 8 bases and J lost 0, with 12 bases in between. The CDR3 length is 15 residues. This CDR3 reads CASADGGSYNSPLHF. The CDR3 nucleotides are TGCGCCAGTGCCGACGGAGGCTCCTATAATTCACCCCTCCACTTT.

This chain connects TRBV29-1 to TRBJ1-2; 7 nucleotides match TRBD1. This CDR3 is 12 amino acids long. Germline V gene sequence: CDR1 SQVTM, CDR2 ANQGSEA. The junction had 10 bases not matched to a gene; V was cut back by 5 bases and J by 10 bases. Written as DNA, the CDR3 is TGCAGCGTTTCAAGGACAGGCATCGTCTACACCTTC. Its translation: CSVSRTGIVYTF.

V is TRBV30 and J is TRBJ1-5, with D unresolved. The CDR3 totals 13 residues. V was pared by 1 base and J by 3 bases, with 7 bases between. The germline V gene has CDR1 GTSNPN and CDR2 SVGIG (reference sequence). CDR3 sequence (DNA): TGTGCCTGGAGTGGGCAGTCCAATCAGCCCCAGCATTTT. It yields the protein CAWSGQSNQPQHF. Based on the CDR3 plus reference TRBV30 and TRBJ1-5, the full variable domain is SQTIHQWPATLVQPVGSPLSLECTVEGTSNPNLYWYRQAAGRGLQLLFYSVGIGQISSEVPQNLSASRPQDRQFILSSKKLLLSDSGFYLCAWSGQSNQPQHFGDGTRLSIL.

About this clone: Other DNA sequences from this sample encode an identical CDR3 as well. The chain joins TRBV2 to TRBJ1-1; maybe TRBD1 (6 bases). Per the germline V gene, CDR1 is SNHLY and CDR2 is FYNNEI. The germline V and J ends were trimmed by 6 bases and 4 bases, with 15 bases remaining between them. The CDR3 covers 14 residues. The DNA of the CDR3 is TGTGCCAGCAGATCCTCCAGGGGCGGCACTGAAGCTTTCTTT. Its protein product is CASRSSRGGTEAFF.

V is TRBV4-2 and J is TRBJ2-3; 13 nucleotides agree with TRBD2. The trim removed 5 bases at V and 3 bases at J, leaving 5 bases unmatched. Per the germline V gene, CDR1 is LGHNA and CDR2 is YNFKEQ. The CDR3 totals 16 residues. For the CDR3, the DNA is TGTGCCAGCAGCGACGGACTAGCGGGAGATACAGATACGCAGTATTTT. It is translated as CASSDGLAGDTDTQYF.

The chain recombines TRBV6-1 with TRBJ1-5; 7 bases agree with TRBD1. With V trimmed by 10 bases and J by 6 bases, 9 bases remained unmatched. This CDR3 has 13 residues. CDR1 is MNHNS, CDR2 SASEGT, per germline. CDR3 region: CATPTGTAQPQHF. Written as DNA, the CDR3 is TGTGCCACCCCGACAGGGACAGCTCAGCCCCAGCATTTT.

The CDR3 DNA sequence: TGTGCCATCAGTGATCCCGGGACAGGGCTACACCAAGAGACCCAGTACTTC. It encodes CAISDPGTGLHQETQYF. This chain connects TRBV10-3 to TRBJ2-5; 9 bases agree with TRBD1. With 3 bases clipped from V and 0 bases from J, the junction kept 8 bases outside the gene matches. Germline loops: CDR1 ENHRY, CDR2 SYGVKD. The CDR3 extends over 17 amino acids.

This clone was seen a handful of times. The V gene is TRBV6-1, the J gene TRBJ2-3, with TRBD1 matching 11 bases. Per the germline V gene, CDR1 is MNHNS and CDR2 is SASEGT. The CDR3 loop spans 18 amino acids. V dropped 3 bases and J dropped 2; count of bases not matched to a gene: 10. Here the CDR3 reads CASSDLGQGAIFTDTQYF. CDR3 coding DNA: TGTGCCAGCAGTGACCTTGGACAGGGGGCGATTTTCACAGATACGCAGTATTTT.

The chain is built from TRBV10-3 and TRBJ1-6, with 9 nucleotides matching TRBD1. Germline-derived CDR1 and CDR2 are ENHRY and SYGVKD. J gave up 5 bases and V 9 bases, and 5 bases lay outside the gene matches. There are 14 residues in the CDR3. The CDR3 sequence: CAIRRDRDNSPLHF. The DNA for the CDR3 is TGTGCCATTCGTCGGGACAGGGATAATTCACCCCTCCACTTT.

The chain recombines TRBV27 with TRBJ1-5; D is possibly TRBD1 (5 bases). The CDR3 sequence is 15 residues long. Trimming took 3 bases from V and 1 from J, leaving 10 bases between them. Germline V gene data show CDR1 as MNHEY and CDR2 as SMNVEV (reference sequence). The CDR3 loop reads CASSLAGISNQPQHF. The CDR3 nucleotides are TGTGCCAGCAGTTTGGCAGGGATAAGCAATCAGCCCCAGCATTTT.

This clone has just a few counts. The chain employs TRBV5-1 and TRBJ1-1; 8 bases are a match to TRBD1. CDR3 size: 17 residues. V gave up 0 bases and J gave up 2 bases; unmatched junction bases: 9. Germline loops: CDR1 SGHRS, CDR2 YFSETQ. CDR3 bases: TGCGCCAGCAGCTTGGACCAGGTAGGACAGGGAAACACTGAAGCTTTCTTT. The encoded protein is CASSLDQVGQGNTEAFF.

CDR3: CASRVASGGGEQYF. CDR3 DNA sequence: TGCGCCAGCCGCGTTGCTAGCGGGGGTGGCGAGCAGTACTTC. The rearrangement joins TRBV10-2 to TRBJ2-7; 10 nucleotides agree with TRBD2. Germline trimming cut 8 bases from V and 6 bases from J; bases unmatched to any gene: 10. This CDR3 is 14 amino acids long. Looked up from germline, CDR1 is WSHSY and CDR2 is SAAADI.

In this sample, this clone turned up once. CDR3 DNA sequence: TGTGCCAGCTCACCAAACTACGGCGGTAGCTCCTACGAGCAGTACTTC. This encodes CASSPNYGGSSYEQYF. The genes are TRBV18 and TRBJ2-7, with D unresolved. This CDR3 is built from 16 residues. Deletions cut 2 bases from V and 0 bases from J, with 14 bases between. Germline V gene lookup returns CDR1 KGHSH and CDR2 LQKENI.

This clone was counted only a few times. The rearrangement uses TRBV5-4 and TRBJ1-3, with 7 bases fitting TRBD1. The CDR3 spans 17 residues. Germline values: CDR1 SGHNT, CDR2 YYREEE (reference sequence). V shed 0 bases, J shed 0 bases, and the junction held 6 bases outside the gene matches. The CDR3 is CASSLGQGRFSGNTIYF. The CDR3 DNA reads as TGTGCCAGCAGCTTGGGACAGGGACGGTTCTCTGGAAACACCATATATTTT. The whole variable domain, filled in from reference TRBV5-4 and TRBJ1-3, reads ETGVTQSPTHLIKTRGQQVTLRCSSQSGHNTVSWYQQALGQGPQFIFQYYREEENGRGNFPPRFSGLQFPNYSSELNVNALELDDSALYLCASSLGQGRFSGNTIYFGEGSWLTVV.

V gene TRBV6-6 combines with J gene TRBJ1-2; D gene uncertain. Trimming stripped 6 bases from V and 4 bases from J, with 12 bases between. The germline gives CDR1 MNHNY, CDR2 SVGAGI (reference sequence). The CDR3 is made up of 13 amino acids. The CDR3 DNA reads TGTGCCAGCAGGCTAGCGATACGCTATGGCTACACCTTC. Translation gives CASRLAIRYGYTF.

The chain combines TRBV19 with TRBJ1-1; 7 nucleotides align to TRBD1. V lost 6 bases and J lost 4; bases outside the gene matches: 8. CDR3 length: 14 amino acids. Per germline, CDR1 LNHDA and CDR2 SQIVND (reference sequence). Written as DNA, the CDR3 is TGTGCCAGTAGACTACAGGGGCAGGGCACTGAAGCTTTCTTT. Translated: CASRLQGQGTEAFF.

V is TRBV7-2 and J is TRBJ2-7, with TRBD1 matching over 9 bases. CDR1 and CDR2 (germline): SGHTA, FQGNSA. The CDR3 sequence is 15 residues long. V dropped 5 bases and J dropped 6; count of bases not matched to a gene: 11. CDR3 region: CASSGPGQGSLEQYF. The CDR3 DNA follows: TGTGCCAGCAGCGGTCCGGGACAGGGATCGCTCGAGCAGTACTTC.

The chain joins TRBV6-1 to TRBJ2-7; TRBD2 might be the D (6 bases). CDR1 and CDR2 from the germline V gene are MNHNS and SASEGT. The CDR3 spans 14 residues. V gave up 5 bases and J gave up 0 bases, with 11 bases separating them. The CDR3: CASSSGHSSYEQYF. Here the CDR3 DNA reads TGTGCCAGCAGTAGCGGGCACTCCTCCTACGAGCAGTACTTC.

This rearrangement joins TRBV19 to TRBJ2-7; 7 bases align to TRBD1. Losses at the gene ends were 6 bases for V and 1 base for J; bases not matched to a gene: 3. The length of the CDR3 is 13 residues. In germline, CDR1 is LNHDA, CDR2 SQIVND (reference sequence). The CDR3 region is CASRATGSYEQYF. The DNA for the CDR3 is TGTGCCAGTAGAGCGACAGGGTCCTACGAGCAGTACTTC.

DNA for the CDR3: TGTGCCAGCAGTTGGGACAGGGAGGGGTACGAGCAGTACTTC. Translated, it gives CASSWDREGYEQYF. V is TRBV6-5 and J is TRBJ2-7; 9 bases are a match to TRBD1. CDR3 length: 14 amino acids. Germline CDR1 MNHEY, CDR2 SVGAGI. The J segment lost 4 bases and the V segment lost 4 bases, leaving 5 bases of the junction unmatched.

The chain joins TRBV28 to TRBJ1-6; possibly TRBD1 for D (6 bases). Germline-derived CDR1 and CDR2 are MDHEN and SYDVKM. The CDR3 has 16 amino acids. Trimming cost V 6 bases and J 9 bases, with 21 bases left between them. CDR3 DNA: TGTGCCAGCAGCGGTGATCCGGGACAAGATAGTTCACCCCTCCACTTT. Its protein is CASSGDPGQDSSPLHF.